Described below is a single TCR beta chain sequence and its context. The data were obtained in a study of T cell responses to AZD1222 COVID-19 vaccine. Germline V gene lookup returns CDR1 KGHSH and CDR2 LQKENI. This CDR3 is built from 13 residues. V was shortened by 3 bases and J by 4 bases, with 9 bases between the two germline ends. TCRdb's table, derived via immunoSEQ multiplex PCR, lists solely in-frame clones and lacks some. Here the sample spans around 78,000 clones, about nine tenths being singletons. This receptor was identified in an adult in good health. The rearrangement uses TRBV18 and TRBJ1-1; no reliable D call. The material was peripheral blood, obtained on day 0 of AZD1222 vaccination. This chain's CDR3 is CASSPDPTTEAFF. As DNA, the CDR3 is TGTGCCAGCTCACCGGACCCAACCACTGAAGCTTTCTTT.